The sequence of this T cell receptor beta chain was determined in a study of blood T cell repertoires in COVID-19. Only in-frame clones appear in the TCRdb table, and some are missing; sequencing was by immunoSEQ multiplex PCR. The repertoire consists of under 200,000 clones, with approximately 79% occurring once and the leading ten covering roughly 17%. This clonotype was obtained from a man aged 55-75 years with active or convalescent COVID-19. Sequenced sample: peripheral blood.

The CDR3: CASRFGGAYGYTF. CDR3 coding DNA: TGTGCCAGCAGGTTTGGGGGGGCATATGGCTACACCTTC. J is TRBJ1-2 and V is TRBV7-2; perhaps TRBD1 as D (6 bases). V lost 6 bases and J 5 bases, leaving 13 bases between the germline ends. The V gene's germline CDR1 is SGHTA and CDR2 FQGNSA. The CDR3 has 13 residues. Full variable domain (rest looked up from reference TRBV7-2 and TRBJ1-2): GAGVSQSPSNKVTEKGKDVELRCDPISGHTALYWYRQSLGQGLEFLIYFQGNSAPDKSGLPSDRFSAERTGGSVSTLTIQRTQQEDSAVYLCASRFGGAYGYTFGSGTRLTVV.